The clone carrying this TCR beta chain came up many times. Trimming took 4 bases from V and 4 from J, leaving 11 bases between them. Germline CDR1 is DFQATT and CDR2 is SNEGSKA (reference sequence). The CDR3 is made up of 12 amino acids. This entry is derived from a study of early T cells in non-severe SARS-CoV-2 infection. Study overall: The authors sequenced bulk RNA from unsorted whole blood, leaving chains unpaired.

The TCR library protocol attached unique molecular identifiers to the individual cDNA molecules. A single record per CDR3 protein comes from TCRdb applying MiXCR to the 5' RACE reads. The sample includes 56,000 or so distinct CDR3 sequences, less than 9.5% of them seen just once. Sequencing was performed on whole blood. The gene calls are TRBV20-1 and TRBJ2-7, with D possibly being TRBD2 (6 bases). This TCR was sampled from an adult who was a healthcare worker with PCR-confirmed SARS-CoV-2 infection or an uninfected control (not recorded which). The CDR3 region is CSATSELYEQYF. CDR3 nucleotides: TGCAGTGCTACTAGCGAACTATACGAGCAGTACTTC.